Below, 27 T cell receptor beta chains from the same sample are listed, as sequenced in a study of T-cell reconstitution after alpha-beta-depleted transplantation in children. The library targeted TCRbeta and was prepared with unique molecular identifiers. TCRdb re-derived calls from the PCR reads in MiXCR, one entry per CDR3 protein. The table lists under 350,000 distinct CDR3 sequences, about 10% of them singletons, with about a tenth in the top ten. Material: PBMCs from the stem cell graft donor, obtained from the stem cell graft. These receptors were taken from a human donor who donated a stem cell graft to a child with SCID.

This clonotype occurred once. The rearrangement links TRBV11-2 to TRBJ1-1, with TRBD1 matching 8 bases. This CDR3 is built from 15 residues. The junction had 7 bases not matched to a gene; V was cut back by 2 bases and J by 5 bases. Germline values: CDR1 SGHAT, CDR2 FQNNGV. The CDR3 loop is CASSLLQGGITEAFF. The CDR3 DNA is TGTGCCAGCAGCTTACTACAGGGGGGGATAACTGAAGCTTTCTTT.

This clonotype was counted a few times. The chain carries TRBV15 and TRBJ2-5, with D possibly matching TRBD1 (6 bases). CDR1 is LNHNV and CDR2 is YYDKDF in the germline V gene (reference sequence). The CDR3 consists of 15 residues. The ends were cut back, 5 bases at V and 4 bases at J, with 17 bases in the middle. The CDR3 coding sequence is TGTGCCACCAGCCCCACCTTGCAGGGGACAGAGACCCAGTACTTC. Amino acid sequence: CATSPTLQGTETQYF.

The chain links TRBV5-1 to TRBJ2-1; TRBD2 aligns across 7 bases. J was trimmed by 8 bases and V by 0 bases; bases with no gene match: 11. Per germline, CDR1 SGHRS and CDR2 YFSETQ. The CDR3 covers 16 residues. CDR3 DNA: TGCGCCAGCAGCTTGGGCCGGGGGGTATTGTGGGATGAGCAGTTCTTC. Its translation is CASSLGRGVLWDEQFF.

V gene TRBV12-3 or TRBV12-4 combines with J gene TRBJ1-1, with D unclear. This CDR3 is 14 amino acids long. V was trimmed by 7 bases and J by 0 bases, leaving 12 bases between them. The CDR3 sequence: CASIQSGMNTEAFF. CDR3 bases: TGTGCCAGCATCCAAAGTGGGATGAACACTGAAGCTTTCTTT.

This clonotype has more than one count but fewer than ten. The chain links TRBV3-1 to TRBJ1-2; TRBD1 agrees at 7 bases. CDR3 length equals 14 residues. In germline, CDR1 is LGHDT, CDR2 YNNKEL (reference sequence). V was clipped by 0 bases and J by 4 bases; unmatched bases: 2. CDR3 nucleotides: TGTGCCAGCAGCCAAGAGGGACAGATCTATGGCTACACCTTC. This translates into CASSQEGQIYGYTF.

This clonotype was seen repeatedly, ten times or more. The CDR3 here is CASSYNNEQFF. Here the CDR3 DNA reads TGTGCCAGCAGCTACAACAATGAGCAGTTCTTC. J is TRBJ2-1 and V is TRBV5-6; D call uncertain. Germline assignment: CDR1 SGHDT and CDR2 YYEEEE. This CDR3 is 11 amino acids long. V was cut by 3 bases and J by 5 bases, with 3 bases left in between.

The table lists this clonotype with a few counts. The chain joins TRBV9 to TRBJ1-3; no reliable D call. Trimming took off 6 bases at V and 4 bases at J, with 17 bases between the two ends. CDR1 and CDR2 from the germline V gene are SGDLS and YYNGEE. The CDR3 extends over 15 amino acids. The CDR3 DNA follows: TGTGCCAGCACCCGTAGTGGAGGCGGAGGAAACACCATATATTTT. Translated: CASTRSGGGGNTIYF.

This rearrangement joins TRBV6-2 or TRBV6-3 to TRBJ2-2; the D is unclear. With 0 bases removed from V and 5 bases from J, the gap between germline ends came to 10 bases. Germline CDR1 and CDR2: MNHEY and SVGEGT. The CDR3 has 15 residues. CDR3 protein: CASSYSSSRTGELFF. The CDR3 DNA reads TGTGCCAGCAGTTACTCATCTTCGAGGACCGGGGAGCTGTTTTTT.

This chain joins TRBV5-6 and TRBJ1-5, with D possibly matching TRBD1 (6 bases). Germline CDR1 reads SGHDT; CDR2 reads YYEEEE. This CDR3 has 17 residues. Trimming removed 1 base at V and 2 bases at J, with 16 bases between. CDR3 residues: CASSLFANREGNQPQHF. CDR3 in DNA: TGTGCCAGCAGCTTGTTCGCAAACAGGGAAGGCAATCAGCCCCAGCATTTT.

This clonotype was recorded at least ten times. The chain employs TRBV16 and TRBJ2-3, with TRBD1 identical over 7 bases. Germline trimming cut 10 bases from V and 1 base from J; bases unmatched to any gene: 2. This CDR3 is built from 12 residues. Germline loops: CDR1 KGHSY, CDR2 FQNENV. CDR3 amino acids: CATGTGTDTQYF. CDR3 bases: TGTGCCACCGGGACAGGCACAGATACGCAGTATTTT. Based on the CDR3 plus reference TRBV16 and TRBJ2-3, the full variable domain is GEEVAQTPKHLVRGEGQKAKLYCAPIKGHSYVFWYQQVLKNEFKFLISFQNENVFDETGMPKERFSAKCLPNSPCSLEIQATKLEDSAVYFCATGTGTDTQYFGPGTRLTVL.

A few counts support this clonotype. The J gene is TRBJ2-1, the V gene TRBV4-2; TRBD2 matches at 8 bases. With 3 bases clipped from V and 2 bases from J, the junction kept 9 bases outside the gene matches. This CDR3 has 17 amino acids. The germline gives CDR1 LGHNA, CDR2 YNFKEQ. The CDR3: CASSQRIAGITYNEQFF. The CDR3 region has the DNA TGTGCCAGCAGCCAGCGAATAGCGGGGATAACCTACAATGAGCAGTTCTTC.

The rearrangement links TRBV6-2 or TRBV6-3 to TRBJ2-2; 8 bases are a match to TRBD2. The CDR3 covers 16 residues. V shed 5 bases, J shed 1 base, and the junction held 6 bases outside the gene matches. The germline V gene has CDR1 MNHEY and CDR2 SVGEGT. The CDR3: CASSTQLAVNTGELFF. The CDR3 DNA follows: TGTGCCAGCAGTACCCAACTAGCGGTGAACACCGGGGAGCTGTTTTTT.

This chain joins TRBV7-9 and TRBJ1-2; perhaps TRBD1 as D (5 bases). Germline lookup yields CDR1 SEHNR and CDR2 FQNEAQ (reference sequence). V was pared by 0 bases and J by 7 bases, with 6 bases between. This CDR3 comprises 12 residues. CDR3 in amino acids: CASSLAGGGYTF. CDR3 DNA sequence: TGTGCCAGCAGCTTAGCTGGGGGTGGCTACACCTTC.

The rearrangement links TRBV10-3 to TRBJ2-7; D perhaps matches TRBD1 (5 bases). Trimming took off 0 bases at V and 0 bases at J, with 12 bases between the two ends. Germline V lookup: CDR1 ENHRY, CDR2 SYGVKD. The CDR3 length is 16 residues. The CDR3 coding sequence is TGTGCCATCAGTGAGTCAAGGGGTCAGAGCTCCTACGAGCAGTACTTC. It translates to CAISESRGQSSYEQYF.

The J gene is TRBJ2-5, the V gene TRBV20-1; 9 bases line up with TRBD2. V shed 1 base, J shed 2 bases, and the junction held 5 bases outside the gene matches. Germline V lookup: CDR1 DFQATT, CDR2 SNEGSKA (reference sequence). The CDR3 has 15 residues. CDR3 amino acids: CSARAPLAGQETQYF. The DNA of the CDR3 is TGCAGTGCTAGAGCCCCCCTAGCGGGGCAAGAGACCCAGTACTTC.

The chain is built from TRBV3-1 and TRBJ2-7; the D gene is possibly TRBD2 (6 bases). The CDR3 runs to 14 residues. With 4 bases removed from V and 8 bases from J, the gap between germline ends came to 18 bases. Germline-derived CDR1 and CDR2 are LGHDT and YNNKEL (reference sequence). The CDR3: CASSPTGLRGKQYF. DNA of the CDR3: TGTGCCAGCAGCCCCACGGGACTTCGCGGCAAGCAGTACTTC.

This clonotype was counted ten times or more. The chain carries TRBV12-3 or TRBV12-4 and TRBJ2-7; possible D gene TRBD2, 6 bases. CDR3 size: 14 residues. V was trimmed by 3 bases and J by 5 bases, leaving 14 bases between them. As DNA, the CDR3 is TGTGCCAGCAGTTTGGTGGGGGGAGACCACGAGCAGTACTTC. Its protein product is CASSLVGGDHEQYF.

As to this clonotype: One base away lies a much larger clone, so this may be a sequencing read error. The chain has TRBV18 and TRBJ2-1; D might be TRBD1 (5 bases). The length of the CDR3 is 15 residues. Germline-derived CDR1 and CDR2 are KGHSH and LQKENI. V lost 1 base and J 7 bases, leaving 14 bases between the germline ends. The CDR3 DNA is TGTGCCAGCTCACCACGGACATGGGGCCTGAATGAGCAGTTCTTC. As protein: CASSPRTWGLNEQFF.

The genes are TRBV10-2 and TRBJ2-5; D unresolved. CDR3 length: 14 amino acids. Trimming pared 8 bases from V and 5 bases from J, leaving 18 bases between. Germline values: CDR1 WSHSY, CDR2 SAAADI. CDR3 amino acids: CASCRIGLGETQYF. CDR3 nucleotides: TGCGCCAGCTGTAGGATCGGGTTAGGGGAGACCCAGTACTTC.

This clonotype was recorded a few times. This rearrangement joins TRBV6-5 to TRBJ2-7; 15 nucleotides line up with TRBD2. This CDR3 is built from 16 residues. After removal of 2 bases from V and 3 bases from J, the junction contained 2 bases not matched to a gene. Germline CDR1 reads MNHEY; CDR2 reads SVGAGI. The DNA for the CDR3 is TGTGCCAGCAGTTACCGGGGACTAGCGGGGGGCTACGAGCAGTACTTC. Translating it yields CASSYRGLAGGYEQYF.

This clonotype was observed at least ten times. The genes are TRBV5-1 and TRBJ2-7; D gene uncertain. CDR1 and CDR2 from the germline V gene are SGHRS and YFSETQ. The CDR3 has 14 residues. With 0 bases removed from V and 6 bases from J, the gap between germline ends came to 13 bases. The CDR3 DNA reads as TGCGCCAGCAGCTTGGATTGGGGATCGGCCGAGCAGTACTTC. Its protein is CASSLDWGSAEQYF. Complete variable domain (other parts from reference TRBV5-1 and TRBJ2-7): KAGVTQTPRYLIKTRGQQVTLSCSPISGHRSVSWYQQTPGQGLQFLFEYFSETQRNKGNFPGRFSGRQFSNSRSEMNVSTLELGDSALYLCASSLDWGSAEQYFGPGTRLTVT.

As regards this clonotype: Relative to the germline gene, one junction end is altered; a read error may explain this. The CDR3 DNA follows: TGTGCCAGCAGTGGGGCCGGGGATCTGTTTTTT. This codes for CASSGAGDLFF. The V gene is TRBV7-9, the J gene TRBJ2-2; D may be TRBD1 or TRBD2 (5 bases each). The CDR3 contains 11 residues. Germline V lookup: CDR1 SEHNR, CDR2 FQNEAQ (reference sequence).

This clonotype was found a few times. The V gene is TRBV10-3, the J gene TRBJ1-5; D not resolved. The V gene's germline CDR1 is ENHRY and CDR2 SYGVKD. Trimming removed 2 bases from V and 6 bases from J, with 5 bases in between. The CDR3 loop spans 12 amino acids. Here the CDR3 DNA reads TGTGCCATCAGTGAGATTAGTCAGCCCCAGCATTTT. It is translated as CAISEISQPQHF.

The chain is built from TRBV5-1 and TRBJ2-1; 8 bases are shared with TRBD1. V was clipped by 3 bases and J by 5 bases; unmatched bases: 10. Germline loops: CDR1 SGHRS, CDR2 YFSETQ. This CDR3 has 16 amino acids. In DNA form, the CDR3 reads TGCGCCAGCAGCTCTGGACAGGGTGGGTTGGACAATGAGCAGTTCTTC. Translated: CASSSGQGGLDNEQFF.

V usage is TRBV13 and J usage is TRBJ2-7, with D possibly being TRBD2 (5 bases). Germline V gene data show CDR1 as PRHDT and CDR2 as FYEKMQ (reference sequence). V was shortened by 5 bases and J by 5 bases, with 16 bases between the two germline ends. The CDR3 is made up of 14 amino acids. This chain's CDR3 is CASSPIMTGDEQYF. DNA of the CDR3: TGTGCCAGCAGCCCTATAATGACCGGGGACGAGCAGTACTTC.

This clonotype was recorded at least ten times. This CDR3 is CSARRGTANQPQHF. The DNA for the CDR3 is TGCAGTGCTAGAAGGGGGACAGCCAATCAGCCCCAGCATTTT. This chain joins TRBV20-1 and TRBJ1-5, with 7 bases lining up with TRBD1. This CDR3 comprises 14 residues. J gave up 3 bases and V 2 bases, and 4 bases lay outside the gene matches. Germline assignment: CDR1 DFQATT and CDR2 SNEGSKA (reference sequence).

Only a few counts were recorded for this clonotype. The chain couples TRBV7-2 to TRBJ2-5; maybe TRBD1 (5 bases). The CDR3 totals 14 residues. Looked up from germline, CDR1 is SGHTA and CDR2 is FQGNSA. V lost 2 bases, J lost 3 bases, and 10 bases lay in between. The DNA of the CDR3 is TGTGCCAGCAGCTTACTTCCAGGGAAAGAGACCCAGTACTTC. Translating it yields CASSLLPGKETQYF.